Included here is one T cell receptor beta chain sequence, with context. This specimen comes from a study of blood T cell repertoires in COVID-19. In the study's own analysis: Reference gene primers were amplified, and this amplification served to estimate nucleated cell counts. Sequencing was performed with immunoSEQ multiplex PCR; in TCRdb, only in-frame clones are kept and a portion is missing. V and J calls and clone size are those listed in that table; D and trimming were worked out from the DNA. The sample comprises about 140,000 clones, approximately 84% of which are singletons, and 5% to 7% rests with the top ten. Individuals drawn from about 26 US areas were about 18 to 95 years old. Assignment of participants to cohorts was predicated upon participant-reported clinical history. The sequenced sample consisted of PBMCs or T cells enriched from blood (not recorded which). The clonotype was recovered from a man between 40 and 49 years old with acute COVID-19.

DNA of the CDR3: TGTGCCAGCAGCTCCGTAGCCCCTCGGACAGGGTTTGGATTGGCTTTCTTT. This encodes CASSSVAPRTGFGLAFF. The chain uses TRBV7-2 and TRBJ1-1, with TRBD1 matching over 8 bases. In germline, CDR1 is SGHTA, CDR2 FQGNSA. J was trimmed by 11 bases and V by 4 bases; bases with no gene match: 21. CDR3 size: 17 residues.